These 8 T cell receptor beta chains share one sample of origin, sequenced in a study of CD8 T cells in ankylosing spondylitis. Study-wide results and caveats: In ankylosing spondylitis blood, a motif of seven or eight highly homologous TCR beta variants appeared characteristic.

Via MiXCR, TCRdb re-called the 5' RACE reads, giving one row per CDR3 protein. The sample lists fewer than 750,000 distinct CDR3 sequences; roughly 20% were seen once. Antigen specificity for these receptors is unknown. Sequencing was carried out using blood, either unsorted or a sorted T cell fraction (not recorded which). All receptors derive from a male donor with ankylosing spondylitis.

The V and J genes are TRBV6-6 and TRBJ2-7; D is uncertain. Germline CDR1 MNHNY, CDR2 SVGAGI (reference sequence). This CDR3 contains 12 residues. V dropped 4 bases and J dropped 5 bases, with 9 bases sitting between them. CDR3 DNA: TGTGCCAGCAGTTCGGCCTTGAACGAGCAGTACTTC. Encoded protein: CASSSALNEQYF.

As for this clonotype: The CDR3 carries no conserved terminal phenylalanine or tryptophan, so it likely arises from a read error. The chain combines TRBV11-2 with TRBJ2-1; 9 bases map to TRBD2. After removal of 0 bases from V and 7 bases from J, the junction contained 13 bases not matched to a gene. The CDR3 consists of 18 residues. The V gene's germline CDR1 is SGHAT and CDR2 FQNNGV. CDR3 in DNA: TGTGCCAGCAGCTTAGAAGTACTAGCGGGTTATTCGGTAAATGAGCAGTTCCTC. It codes for CASSLEVLAGYSVNEQFL.

This clonotype appeared many times. The rearrangement links TRBV4-2 to TRBJ2-6; unclear D gene. The V end was cut by 1 base, the J end by 0 bases, with 10 bases between. From germline, CDR1 is LGHNA and CDR2 YNFKEQ. This CDR3 contains 17 residues. CDR3 in amino acids: CASSQGDPHSGANVLTF. The CDR3 DNA is TGTGCCAGCAGCCAAGGGGATCCCCACTCTGGGGCCAACGTCCTGACTTTC.

This clonotype is labeled medium-sized. J is TRBJ1-1 and V is TRBV20-1; D uncertain. V was shortened by 0 bases and J by 0 bases, with 5 bases between the two germline ends. CDR1 is DFQATT and CDR2 is SNEGSKA in the germline V gene (reference sequence). This CDR3 has 13 residues. The CDR3: CSARETLNTEAFF. The CDR3, as DNA: TGCAGTGCTAGAGAGACTTTGAACACTGAAGCTTTCTTT.

V usage is TRBV30 and J usage is TRBJ2-1; TRBD2 aligns across 10 bases. J was trimmed by 2 bases and V by 4 bases; bases with no gene match: 5. Germline V gene data show CDR1 as GTSNPN and CDR2 as SVGIG (reference sequence). The CDR3 sequence is 15 residues long. The DNA of the CDR3 is TGTGCCTGGAACATCCTAGCGGGGGCCTACAATGAGCAGTTCTTC. Translation gives CAWNILAGAYNEQFF.

The rearrangement joins TRBV7-9 to TRBJ2-2; D possibly matches TRBD1 or TRBD2 (5 bases each). Germline assignment: CDR1 SEHNR and CDR2 FQNEAQ (reference sequence). V was trimmed by 1 base and J by 5 bases, leaving 14 bases between them. CDR3 length: 16 residues. The CDR3 region is CASSLGGALTTGELFF. The CDR3, as DNA: TGTGCCAGCAGCTTAGGAGGGGCGCTAACAACCGGGGAGCTGTTTTTT. Supplemented by reference TRBV7-9 and TRBJ2-2, the full variable domain reads DTGVSQNPRHKITKRGQNVTFRCDPISEHNRLYWYRQTLGQGPEFLTYFQNEAQLEKSRLLSDRFSAERPKGSFSTLEIQRTEQGDSAMYLCASSLGGALTTGELFFGEGSRLTVL.

In this sample, this clonotype turned up a few times. The chain joins TRBV7-8 to TRBJ1-2, with TRBD1 as a possible D gene (5 bases). Trimming took off 5 bases at V and 7 bases at J, with 20 bases between the two ends. Germline loops: CDR1 SGHVS, CDR2 FQNEAQ. This CDR3 has 15 amino acids. CDR3 DNA sequence: TGTGCCAGCAGCCCTGTTACCACCCCAGGGTTTGGCTACACCTTC. This gives the protein CASSPVTTPGFGYTF.

This clonotype occurred a few times. The chain carries TRBV3-1 and TRBJ1-6; D may be TRBD1 (6 bases). V gave up 1 base and J gave up 11 bases, with 18 bases separating them. CDR3 size: 16 residues. Germline CDR1 and CDR2: LGHDT and YNNKEL (reference sequence). CDR3 sequence reads: CASSQVLPRGDPPLHF. CDR3 bases: TGTGCCAGCAGCCAAGTACTACCCAGGGGAGACCCACCCCTCCACTTT. Variable domain in full (rest from reference TRBV3-1 and TRBJ1-6): DTAVSQTPKYLVTQMGNDKSIKCEQNLGHDTMYWYKQDSKKFLKIMFSYNNKELIINETVPNRFSPKSPDKAHLNLHINSLELGDSAVYFCASSQVLPRGDPPLHFGNGTRLTVT.